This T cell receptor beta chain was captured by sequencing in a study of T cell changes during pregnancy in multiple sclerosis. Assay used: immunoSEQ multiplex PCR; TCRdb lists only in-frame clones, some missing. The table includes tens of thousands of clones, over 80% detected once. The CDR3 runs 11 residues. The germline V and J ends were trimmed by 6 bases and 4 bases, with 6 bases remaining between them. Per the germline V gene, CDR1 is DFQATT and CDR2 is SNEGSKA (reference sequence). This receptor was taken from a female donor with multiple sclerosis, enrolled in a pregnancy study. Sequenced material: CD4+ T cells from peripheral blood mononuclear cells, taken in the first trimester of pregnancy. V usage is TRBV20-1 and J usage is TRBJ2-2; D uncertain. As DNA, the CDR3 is TGCAGTGCCACGGGCACCGGGGAGCTGTTTTTT. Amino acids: CSATGTGELFF.